What follows are 15 T cell receptor beta chains derived from one specimen sequenced in a study of cytomegalovirus exposure and HLA in healthy donors. With 60 Vbeta and 13 Jbeta primers, the PCR was carried out. The method was immunoSEQ multiplex PCR; TCRdb's version includes in-frame clones alone and lacks a portion of them. Counted here are about 200,000 clones, around 80% occurring once; the ten biggest clones make up about 3%. Input material: PBMCs. Receptors originate from a man aged 30 to 45 in good health and CMV-seronegative.

Here the CDR3 reads CASSTPTGTANSGANVLTF. CDR3 bases: TGTGCCAGCAGTACCCCTACCGGGACAGCTAACTCTGGGGCCAACGTCCTGACTTTC. V is TRBV2 and J is TRBJ2-6; 7 bases agree with TRBD1. This CDR3 is 19 amino acids long. With V trimmed by 5 bases and J by 0 bases, 13 bases remained unmatched. Germline values: CDR1 SNHLY, CDR2 FYNNEI.

The V and J genes are TRBV7-9 and TRBJ2-5; the D is unclear. The J call may not be correct, given that the DNA end is closer to TRBJ2-7. The CDR3 extends over 12 amino acids. Germline V gives CDR1 SEHNR, CDR2 FQNEAQ (reference sequence). The CDR3 DNA sequence: TGTGCCAGCAGCTTAGAACCCTACGAGCAGTACTTC. This translates into CASSLEPYEQYF.

The chain links TRBV4-2 to TRBJ1-6, with 7 bases lining up with TRBD1. Trimming cost V 3 bases and J 10 bases; bases outside gene matches: 9. Per the germline V gene, CDR1 is LGHNA and CDR2 is YNFKEQ. The CDR3 totals 15 residues. DNA for the CDR3: TGTGCCAGCAGCCACGAGGGACAGAAGGACTCACCCCTCCACTTT. The encoded protein is CASSHEGQKDSPLHF.

The chain links TRBV5-1 to TRBJ2-7; 11 bases map to TRBD1. This CDR3 contains 15 residues. Trimming removed 4 bases from V and 5 bases from J; junction bases left unmatched: 8. In germline, CDR1 is SGHRS, CDR2 YFSETQ. DNA of the CDR3: TGCGCCAGCAGCCCGGACAGGGGGCCCCACCACGAGCAGTACTTC. Its protein is CASSPDRGPHHEQYF.

Only a few counts were recorded for this clone. The genes are TRBV5-1 and TRBJ2-7; TRBD1 aligns across 8 bases. This CDR3 is 15 amino acids long. V dropped 4 bases and J dropped 1; count of bases not matched to a gene: 7. In germline, CDR1 is SGHRS, CDR2 YFSETQ. This CDR3 reads CASSPDDRGSYEQYF. For the CDR3, the DNA is TGCGCCAGCAGCCCGGACGACAGGGGTTCCTACGAGCAGTACTTC.

The chain carries TRBV28 and TRBJ1-2; weak D call: TRBD1 (5 bases). CDR1 is MDHEN and CDR2 is SYDVKM in the germline V gene. V was shortened by 7 bases and J by 13 bases, with 16 bases between the two germline ends. This CDR3 region has 11 residues. CDR3 DNA: TGTGCCAGCACCCCGGGGGAGGGGAGCACCTTC. This gives the protein CASTPGEGSTF.

This clone showed up just once. V is TRBV4-3 and J is TRBJ2-2; 7 nucleotides line up with TRBD1. Trimming took 0 bases from V and 0 from J; bases not matched to a gene: 10. From germline, CDR1 is LGHNA and CDR2 YSLEER. The CDR3 is 19 amino acids. This CDR3 is CASSQDDSSGQTNTGELFF. CDR3 sequence (DNA): TGCGCCAGCAGCCAAGACGACTCTTCGGGACAGACGAACACCGGGGAGCTGTTTTTT.

This clone showed up just once. The gene calls are TRBV9 and TRBJ2-1, with TRBD2 identical over 7 bases. The germline V gene has CDR1 SGDLS and CDR2 YYNGEE. V shed 3 bases and J 7 bases; nucleotides not matched to a gene: 4. The CDR3 covers 13 residues. The CDR3 loop reads CASSGGGLNEQFF. In DNA, the CDR3 is TGTGCCAGCAGCGGGGGGGGGTTGAATGAGCAGTTCTTC.

J is TRBJ2-3 and V is TRBV9, with 7 bases lining up with TRBD1. Germline CDR1 and CDR2: SGDLS and YYNGEE. V lost 3 bases to trimming and J lost 4 bases; unmatched junction nucleotides: 8. CDR3 size: 15 residues. The CDR3 region has the DNA TGTGCCAGCAGCGACGCTCAAGGGACAGCAGATACGCAGTATTTT. Translation: CASSDAQGTADTQYF.

This chain links TRBV5-4 with TRBJ1-5; 7 bases match TRBD1. The V segment lost 3 bases and the J segment 5 bases; nucleotides outside the gene matches: 2. The germline V gene has CDR1 SGHNT and CDR2 YYREEE (reference sequence). There are 13 residues in the CDR3. The CDR3 DNA reads TGTGCCAGCAGCTCAGACAGGGATCAGCCCCAGCATTTT. It specifies CASSSDRDQPQHF.

J is TRBJ2-1 and V is TRBV7-2; D unresolved. V dropped 0 bases and J dropped 4 bases, with 7 bases sitting between them. The germline CDR1 and CDR2 sequences are SGHTA and FQGNSA. The CDR3 length is 14 residues. The CDR3 DNA reads TGTGCCAGCAGCTTAGCTAATCCGTACAATGAGCAGTTCTTC. Its protein product is CASSLANPYNEQFF.

The V gene is TRBV10-3, the J gene TRBJ2-4, with TRBD1 as a possible D gene (6 bases). Trimming took off 10 bases at V and 2 bases at J, with 18 bases between the two ends. Germline V gene data show CDR1 as ENHRY and CDR2 as SYGVKD. The length of the CDR3 is 15 residues. CDR3 region: CATGATSAPKNIQYF. CDR3 coding DNA: TGTGCCACAGGGGCAACGTCGGCCCCCAAAAACATTCAGTACTTC.

This clone was detected once. The same CDR3 can be traced to other DNA sequences in this sample. This chain joins TRBV27 and TRBJ2-3; D is perhaps TRBD2 (6 bases). Between the trimmed V and J ends, which lost 5 bases and 3 bases, there was a span of 12 bases. Germline loops: CDR1 MNHEY, CDR2 SMNVEV (reference sequence). The CDR3 totals 14 residues. CDR3 nucleotides: TGTGCCAGCAGTCTAGGAGGGATGACAGATACGCAGTATTTT. It specifies CASSLGGMTDTQYF.

In nucleotides, the CDR3 is TGTGCCAGCAGCAAGTGGCAGGGAGGGGCTAACTATGGCTACACCTTC. Encoded protein: CASSKWQGGANYGYTF. V usage is TRBV7-9 and J usage is TRBJ1-2; a possible D gene is TRBD1 (5 bases). V lost 5 bases, J lost 0 bases, and 16 bases lay in between. The germline V gene encodes CDR1 SEHNR and CDR2 FQNEAQ (reference sequence). There are 16 residues in the CDR3.

This rearrangement joins TRBV4-3 to TRBJ2-7; the D is unclear. The CDR3 loop spans 15 amino acids. The germline CDR1 and CDR2 sequences are LGHNA and YSLEER. The ends were cut back, 0 bases at V and 2 bases at J, with 11 bases in the middle. For the CDR3, the DNA is TGCGCCAGCAGCCAAGATAGAGAAGCGACCTACGAGCAGTACTTC. This sequence encodes CASSQDREATYEQYF.